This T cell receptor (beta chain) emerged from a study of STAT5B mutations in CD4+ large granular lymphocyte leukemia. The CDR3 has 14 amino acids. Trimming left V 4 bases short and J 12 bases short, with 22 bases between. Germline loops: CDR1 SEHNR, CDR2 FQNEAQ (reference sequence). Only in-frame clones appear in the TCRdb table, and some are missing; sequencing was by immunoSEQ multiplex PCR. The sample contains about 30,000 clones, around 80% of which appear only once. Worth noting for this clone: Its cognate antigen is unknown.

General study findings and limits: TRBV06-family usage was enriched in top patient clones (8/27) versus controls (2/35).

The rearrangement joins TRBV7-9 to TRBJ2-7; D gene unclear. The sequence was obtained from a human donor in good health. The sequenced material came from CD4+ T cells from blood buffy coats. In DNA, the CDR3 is TGTGCCAGCAGCTCAGCCGGGTCCCCCAACGCCGGGTACTTC. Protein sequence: CASSSAGSPNAGYF.